The 9 T cell receptor beta chains reported below all come from one sample, sequenced in a study of cytomegalovirus exposure and HLA in healthy donors. Both 60 Vbeta primers and 13 Jbeta primers went into the PCR. Profiled with immunoSEQ multiplex PCR; TCRdb holds only in-frame clones, not every one. This repertoire shows about 190,000 clones, over 60% found once; its top ten account for approximately 2.1%. Material for sequencing was PBMCs. Receptors were obtained from a woman in her twenties or thirties in good health and CMV-seropositive.

The V gene is TRBV18, the J gene TRBJ1-5; 8 bases align to TRBD1. Unmatched junction bases numbered 8, after V lost 0 bases and J lost 1 base. Germline lookup yields CDR1 KGHSH and CDR2 LQKENI. This CDR3 region has 18 residues. CDR3 loop: CASSPPGRGQGSNQPQHF. The CDR3 region has the DNA TGTGCCAGCTCACCACCTGGTCGCGGACAGGGAAGCAATCAGCCCCAGCATTTT.

The V gene is TRBV28, the J gene TRBJ1-2; tentatively, D is TRBD1 (6 bases). CDR3 length equals 14 residues. The V end lost 5 bases, the J end lost 5 bases, and 15 bases lay between the germline ends. Germline assignment: CDR1 MDHEN and CDR2 SYDVKM. Here the CDR3 DNA reads TGTGCCAGCAGTGCAGGGGAAATACTTTATGGCTACACCTTC. This translates into CASSAGEILYGYTF.

The J gene is TRBJ2-1, the V gene TRBV5-6, with D possibly being TRBD2 (6 bases). V gave up 4 bases and J gave up 6 bases, with 23 bases separating them. Germline V gene sequence: CDR1 SGHDT, CDR2 YYEEEE. This CDR3 has 17 residues. CDR3 sequence reads: CASSRGMGWDSPNEQFF. The CDR3 region has the DNA TGTGCCAGCAGCCGGGGCATGGGGTGGGACTCTCCCAATGAGCAGTTCTTC.

The chain is built from TRBV2 and TRBJ2-7, with TRBD1 matching over 7 bases. The V segment lost 8 bases and the J segment 0 bases; nucleotides outside the gene matches: 1. The germline V gene encodes CDR1 SNHLY and CDR2 FYNNEI. The CDR3 runs to 12 residues. This chain's CDR3 is CASGDSSYEQYF. CDR3 sequence (DNA): TGTGCCAGCGGGGACAGCTCCTACGAGCAGTACTTC.

This rearrangement joins TRBV27 to TRBJ2-3; TRBD2 aligns across 7 bases. The CDR3 is 14 amino acids. CDR1 and CDR2 from the germline V gene are MNHEY and SMNVEV (reference sequence). Losses at the gene ends were 6 bases for V and 8 bases for J; bases not matched to a gene: 11. The CDR3 loop reads CASRGGNLGSTQYF. CDR3 sequence (DNA): TGTGCCAGCAGGGGAGGGAATCTCGGTAGTACGCAGTATTTT.

This clone appeared once. The chain couples TRBV7-2 to TRBJ2-5; 8 nucleotides line up with TRBD2. Unmatched junction bases numbered 10, after V lost 1 base and J lost 6 bases. CDR1 and CDR2 from the germline V gene are SGHTA and FQGNSA. The CDR3 spans 16 residues. The CDR3 nucleotides read TGTGCCAGCAGCTTAGTAGCTTTAGCGGGGTCGAAGACCCAGTACTTC. Translated, it gives CASSLVALAGSKTQYF.

This clone was seen a single time. The chain joins TRBV28 to TRBJ2-7, with a weak D call TRBD2 (6 bases). The CDR3 is 16 amino acids. Germline V gene sequence: CDR1 MDHEN, CDR2 SYDVKM. The V and J ends lost 4 bases and 2 bases respectively, with 18 bases between them. The CDR3 DNA follows: TGTGCCAGCAGTTCGGCCTCGCGGGGTATGGCCTACGAGCAGTACTTC. Translation gives CASSSASRGMAYEQYF.

The V call is TRBV30, the J call TRBJ1-6, with D hard to call. The germline V gene has CDR1 GTSNPN and CDR2 SVGIG (reference sequence). V was cut by 1 base and J by 0 bases, with 7 bases left in between. The length of the CDR3 is 15 residues. CDR3 DNA: TGTGCCTGGAGTGATGGGAGCTCCTATAATTCACCCCTCCACTTT. It is translated as CAWSDGSSYNSPLHF.

The rearrangement joins TRBV5-6 to TRBJ2-1; D gene ambiguous. Germline CDR1 SGHDT, CDR2 YYEEEE. This CDR3 is built from 13 residues. Deletions cut 2 bases from V and 8 bases from J, with 11 bases between. The CDR3 DNA follows: TGTGCCAGCAGCTTCCTAGTAGCATATGAGCAGTTCTTC. Translated: CASSFLVAYEQFF.